Each of the 20 T cell receptor beta chains below was sequenced from the same sample in a study of blood T cell repertoires in COVID-19. Some clones are missing from TCRdb's copy, which holds only in-frame ones; the method was immunoSEQ multiplex PCR. The profile covers 120,000 to 150,000 clones, with about 82% appearing a single time and roughly 6.4% taken by the ten largest. Sequencing was done on a sample of PBMCs or T cells enriched from blood (not recorded which). The receptors were gathered from a woman aged 40 to 50 who had recovered from COVID-19.

This chain uses TRBV27 with TRBJ2-1, with 8 bases fitting TRBD2. Germline lookup yields CDR1 MNHEY and CDR2 SMNVEV (reference sequence). Trimming at V came to 2 bases and at J to 9 bases, leaving 6 bases not matched to a gene. CDR3 length: 14 amino acids. Here the CDR3 reads CASSLAGGHGEQFF. The CDR3 coding sequence is TGTGCCAGCAGTTTAGCGGGGGGTCATGGTGAGCAGTTCTTC.

The chain couples TRBV5-5 to TRBJ2-2; D is uncertain. Deletions cut 2 bases from V and 6 bases from J, with 14 bases between. The V gene's germline CDR1 is SGHKS and CDR2 YYEKEE (reference sequence). CDR3 size: 15 residues. The CDR3: CASSLPITGAGELFF. CDR3 nucleotide sequence: TGTGCCAGCAGCTTACCCATTACTGGAGCCGGGGAGCTGTTTTTT.

The chain uses TRBV7-8 and TRBJ2-7; TRBD1 matches 7 bases. The CDR3 runs 13 residues. Germline V gene data show CDR1 as SGHVS and CDR2 as FQNEAQ. The V gene end was trimmed by 5 bases and the J gene end by 3 bases; junction bases not matched to a gene: 4. The CDR3 loop reads CASSGGQNYEQYF. In DNA, the CDR3 is TGTGCCAGCAGCGGGGGACAGAACTACGAGCAGTACTTC.

This clone was observed once. The same CDR3 arises from other DNA sequences in this sample as well. The chain couples TRBV6-5 to TRBJ1-1; D gene uncertain. This CDR3 region has 13 residues. The V end was cut by 0 bases, the J end by 5 bases, with 7 bases between. Germline CDR1 is MNHEY and CDR2 is SVGAGI. DNA of the CDR3: TGTGCCAGCAGTTACTCGACGGGGACTGAAGCTTTCTTT. Amino acid sequence: CASSYSTGTEAFF.

This clone was recorded only once. The chain couples TRBV15 to TRBJ2-3, with 7 positions matching TRBD2. V trimming: 4 bases; J trimming: 0 bases; junction bases outside the gene matches: 10. The germline V gene encodes CDR1 LNHNV and CDR2 YYDKDF (reference sequence). This CDR3 has 17 residues. CDR3 DNA: TGTGCCACCAGCACCGGCCTAGGACTAGGAAGCACAGATACGCAGTATTTT. This translates into CATSTGLGLGSTDTQYF.

The rearrangement links TRBV12-3 or TRBV12-4 to TRBJ2-7; D may be TRBD1 (6 bases). The CDR3 totals 12 residues. V lost 6 bases to trimming and J lost 4 bases, with 10 bases between them. The CDR3 bases are TGTGCCAGCAGGGGGGACACTTACGAGCAGTACTTC. Protein product: CASRGDTYEQYF.

V and J are TRBV15 and TRBJ1-5; TRBD1 matches 8 bases. Losses at the gene ends were 0 bases for V and 5 bases for J; bases not matched to a gene: 3. Germline CDR1 is LNHNV and CDR2 is YYDKDF (reference sequence). CDR3 length: 15 residues. Here the CDR3 DNA reads TGTGCCACCAGCAGAGATCCAGGGGGCCATCAGCCCCAGCATTTT. It codes for CATSRDPGGHQPQHF.

This clone came up once. The rearrangement links TRBV30 to TRBJ1-2; a possible D gene is TRBD1 (5 bases). The V end was cut by 5 bases, the J end by 0 bases, with 13 bases between. This CDR3 region has 14 residues. Germline CDR1 and CDR2: GTSNPN and SVGIG (reference sequence). The chain's CDR3 is CAWSRDSSNYGYTF. CDR3 sequence (DNA): TGTGCCTGGTCCCGGGACTCTTCTAACTATGGCTACACCTTC.

The chain recombines TRBV9 with TRBJ1-2; no reliable D call. Trimming removed 4 bases at V and 4 bases at J, with 20 bases between. The CDR3 totals 16 residues. The germline V gene has CDR1 SGDLS and CDR2 YYNGEE. The CDR3 bases are TGTGCCAGCAGCTCCGGGGAGTTTGGACGGCTCTATGGCTACACCTTC. It codes for CASSSGEFGRLYGYTF.

CDR3 in amino acids: CASSPPRASGSMRELFF. The CDR3 nucleotides read TGTGCCAGCTCACCACCGCGGGCTAGCGGGAGTATGAGGGAGCTGTTTTTT. The chain joins TRBV18 to TRBJ2-2; 10 positions agree with TRBD2. The CDR3 consists of 17 residues. Per germline, CDR1 KGHSH and CDR2 LQKENI. With V trimmed by 0 bases and J by 9 bases, 10 bases remained unmatched.

The chain carries TRBV3-1 (or the pseudogene TRBV3-2) and TRBJ1-6; D is possibly TRBD1 (5 bases). Germline-derived CDR1 and CDR2 are LGHDT and YNNKEL (reference sequence). Trimming left V 2 bases short and J 3 bases short, with 11 bases between. This CDR3 contains 16 residues. CDR3 amino acids: CASSQLTDNYNSPLHF. CDR3 DNA: TGTGCCAGCAGCCAATTGACGGACAACTATAATTCACCCCTCCACTTT.

V is TRBV5-1 and J is TRBJ2-4, with 8 bases that match TRBD1. J gave up 7 bases and V 5 bases, and 11 bases lay outside the gene matches. Germline CDR1 SGHRS, CDR2 YFSETQ. The CDR3 extends over 15 amino acids. CDR3 sequence (DNA): TGCGCCAGCAGTTCCTTCCAGGGGGCGGGGAACATTCAGTACTTC. Translation gives CASSSFQGAGNIQYF.

Only one count was recorded for this clone. The J gene is TRBJ2-3, the V gene TRBV5-1; 9 positions agree with TRBD1. The V gene end was trimmed by 5 bases and the J gene end by 5 bases; junction bases not matched to a gene: 3. The CDR3 sequence is 13 residues long. Germline-derived CDR1 and CDR2 are SGHRS and YFSETQ. The CDR3 region is CASSVTGGDTQYF. Written as DNA, the CDR3 is TGCGCCAGCAGTGTGACAGGGGGAGATACGCAGTATTTT.

The rearrangement joins TRBV15 to TRBJ1-2; 9 positions agree with TRBD1. CDR3 length: 17 amino acids. Germline CDR1 reads LNHNV; CDR2 reads YYDKDF (reference sequence). With V trimmed by 5 bases and J by 1 base, 11 bases remained unmatched. CDR3 in amino acids: CATSPPTGGNINYGYTF. The CDR3, as DNA: TGTGCCACCAGCCCGCCGACAGGGGGGAACATTAACTATGGCTACACCTTC. The whole variable domain, filled in from reference TRBV15 and TRBJ1-2, reads DAMVIQNPRYQVTQFGKPVTLSCSQTLNHNVMYWYQQKSSQAPKLLFHYYDKDFNNEADTPDNFQSRRPNTSFCFLDIRSPGLGDTAMYLCATSPPTGGNINYGYTFGSGTRLTVV.

V is TRBV4-2 and J is TRBJ2-5; 8 nucleotides agree with TRBD2. This CDR3 region has 17 residues. Germline CDR1 and CDR2: LGHNA and YNFKEQ. V was clipped by 0 bases and J by 2 bases; unmatched bases: 8. The CDR3 DNA reads as TGTGCCAGCAGCCAAGATCCGGGAATAGCGGGACAAGAGACCCAGTACTTC. This gives the protein CASSQDPGIAGQETQYF.

This clone occurred a few times. The chain carries TRBV27 and TRBJ2-1; a possible D gene is TRBD1 (5 bases). Trimming stripped 2 bases from V and 5 bases from J, with 10 bases between. This CDR3 has 14 residues. Germline V CDR1 and CDR2: MNHEY, SMNVEV (reference sequence). Here the CDR3 reads CASSLLGANNEQFF. CDR3 nucleotide sequence: TGTGCCAGCAGTTTACTAGGGGCGAACAATGAGCAGTTCTTC.

This clone was seen a handful of times. V and J are TRBV4-2 and TRBJ2-7, with 10 bases that match TRBD2. Germline loops: CDR1 LGHNA, CDR2 YNFKEQ. The CDR3 loop spans 20 amino acids. Losses at the gene ends were 0 bases for V and 0 bases for J; bases not matched to a gene: 14. CDR3 bases: TGTGCCAGCAGCCAAGATCTTGGGTCTAGCGGGGGCCAAAACTCCTACGAGCAGTACTTC. It translates to CASSQDLGSSGGQNSYEQYF.

The rearrangement joins TRBV29-1 to TRBJ2-1, with no clear D. CDR1 SQVTM and CDR2 ANQGSEA come from the germline V gene. Trimming took off 6 bases at V and 5 bases at J, with 11 bases between the two ends. The CDR3 runs to 12 residues. CDR3 nucleotide sequence: TGCAGCGTGCTCCCATCGGACAATGAGCAGTTCTTC. The encoded protein is CSVLPSDNEQFF.

The chain joins TRBV6-5 to TRBJ1-2; possibly TRBD1 for D (5 bases). Germline V gene data show CDR1 as MNHEY and CDR2 as SVGAGI. This CDR3 has 14 residues. The V end was cut by 8 bases, the J end by 6 bases, with 19 bases between. The CDR3 DNA sequence: TGTGCCAGCGTCACAGGTCCCCTTAATCATGGCTACACCTTC. It translates to CASVTGPLNHGYTF.

This clone was recorded only once. The chain has TRBV6-5 and TRBJ2-2; 7 bases line up with TRBD1. In germline, CDR1 is MNHEY, CDR2 SVGAGI. The V segment lost 4 bases and the J segment 0 bases; nucleotides outside the gene matches: 5. The CDR3 is made up of 16 amino acids. The CDR3 DNA sequence: TGTGCCAGCAGTTGGGGGACAGTATCGAACACCGGGGAGCTGTTTTTT. Translation gives CASSWGTVSNTGELFF.